This entry features one T cell receptor (beta chain) sequence. CDR3 length: 16 residues. The ends were cut back, 1 base at V and 2 bases at J, with 15 bases in the middle. CDR1 is SGHVS, CDR2 FQNEAQ, per germline. This specimen comes from a study of blood T cell repertoires in COVID-19. In the study overall: Donors in the United States, Italy and Spain gave samples during acute or convalescent COVID-19. Sources were T cells, B-cell-depleted T cells, or PBMCs; the material itself was cDNA or gDNA.

In the original analysis: Estimation of nucleated cell counts relied on the amplification of reference gene primers. Measured with immunoSEQ multiplex PCR; TCRdb has only the in-frame clones, and not every one. That table supplies the V and J calls and clone size; D and trimming were determined from the DNA. Here the sample spans roughly 100,000 clones, about 90% being singletons. The chain employs TRBV7-8 and TRBJ2-7, with D maybe TRBD2 (6 bases). This clonotype was sampled from a woman in her fifties or sixties with acute or convalescent COVID-19. What was sequenced was peripheral blood. The CDR3 nucleotides read TGTGCCAGCAGCTTAGAGGTCAGGGACTCCCCCTACGAGCAGTACTTC. It specifies CASSLEVRDSPYEQYF.